Shown below are 16 T cell receptor beta chains from a single sample sequenced in a study of blood T cells in healthy people across ages. The second PCR ran about 6 to 12 cycles with a sample-barcoded 5' primer and J-beta primers. TCRdb reprocessed the 5' RACE reads via MiXCR and lists one record per CDR3 protein. The sample includes hundreds of thousands of distinct CDR3 sequences, roughly 50% seen only once; the top ten take 13%. Input material: blood. These receptors came from a man aged 25-45 years in good health.

V and J are TRBV4-3 and TRBJ1-5; 8 bases line up with TRBD1. The V and J ends lost 3 bases and 10 bases, in that order; junction bases with no gene match: 8. CDR3 length: 14 residues. The germline CDR1 and CDR2 sequences are LGHNA and YSLEER. The CDR3 bases are TGCGCCAGCAGCCAGCAAACAGGGGGGCAACCCCAGCATTTT. Translating it yields CASSQQTGGQPQHF.

In this sample, this clonotype turned up many times. CDR3: CSALIDVNEQFF. The CDR3 region has the DNA TGCAGTGCTCTGATCGACGTAAATGAGCAGTTCTTC. The chain recombines TRBV20-1 with TRBJ2-1; D is undetermined. Germline V gene lookup returns CDR1 DFQATT and CDR2 SNEGSKA (reference sequence). Trimming took off 5 bases at V and 7 bases at J, with 12 bases between the two ends. The CDR3 sequence is 12 residues long.

The gene calls are TRBV29-1 and TRBJ1-2; no reliable D call. The V end was cut by 3 bases, the J end by 8 bases, with 16 bases between. The CDR3 runs to 13 residues. Germline V gene data show CDR1 as SQVTM and CDR2 as ANQGSEA. Written as DNA, the CDR3 is TGCAGCGTTGATCAGAGGCTAGGCTGCGGCTACACCTTC. Translating gives CSVDQRLGCGYTF.

Comments on this clonotype: A junction end diverges from the germline sequence, so it may reflect a read error. CDR3 loop: CASSLLGGENKETQYF. CDR3 nucleotides: TGTGCTAGCAGCTTACTTGGCGGGGAGAATAAAGAGACCCAGTACTTC. The chain is built from TRBV7-7 and TRBJ2-5; TRBD2 is a possible D gene (6 bases). Germline lookup yields CDR1 SSHAT and CDR2 FNYEAQ (reference sequence). The CDR3 contains 16 residues.

The chain employs TRBV20-1 and TRBJ1-6; TRBD1 is a possible D gene (5 bases). This CDR3 has 15 residues. V was pared by 0 bases and J by 8 bases, with 14 bases between. Germline CDR1 reads DFQATT; CDR2 reads SNEGSKA (reference sequence). CDR3 nucleotides: TGCAGTGCTAGAGATCTAGGGGCGAATCATTCACCCCTCCACTTT. Protein: CSARDLGANHSPLHF.

The chain recombines TRBV25-1 with TRBJ2-7; 7 positions match TRBD1. Germline CDR1 reads MGHDK; CDR2 reads SYGVNS. V lost 2 bases and J lost 3; bases outside the gene matches: 4. The length of the CDR3 is 14 residues. CDR3 sequence (DNA): TGTGCCAGCAGTGAAGAGGGGGCGAACTACGAGCAGTACTTC. This codes for CASSEEGANYEQYF.

This clonotype showed up just a few times. This chain connects TRBV6-5 to TRBJ2-5; the D is unclear. The germline gives CDR1 MNHEY, CDR2 SVGAGI. CDR3 length: 14 amino acids. Between the trimmed V and J ends, which lost 0 bases and 5 bases, there was a span of 10 bases. CDR3 DNA: TGTGCCAGCAGTTACTCGCTGGGGTGGGAGACCCAGTACTTC. As protein: CASSYSLGWETQYF.

Worth noting for this clonotype: A clone one base away is much larger, so this may be a read error. The rearrangement joins TRBV28 to TRBJ1-2; possibly TRBD1 for D (5 bases). From germline, CDR1 is MDHEN and CDR2 SYDVKM. Trimming removed 10 bases at V and 4 bases at J, with 16 bases between. The length of the CDR3 is 13 residues. The CDR3 DNA reads TGTGCCAACTCGTCGGGGGACCCCTATGGCTACACCTTC. The encoded protein is CANSSGDPYGYTF.

The table lists this clonotype with a count of one. The rearrangement uses TRBV6-6 and TRBJ1-2, with 7 bases lining up with TRBD1. Germline lookup yields CDR1 MNHNY and CDR2 SVGAGI (reference sequence). The CDR3 totals 13 residues. V trimming: 6 bases; J trimming: 6 bases; junction bases outside the gene matches: 7. The CDR3 loop is CASRYGQDNGYTF. The CDR3 DNA follows: TGTGCCAGCAGGTACGGACAGGACAATGGCTACACCTTC.

This chain joins TRBV20-1 and TRBJ2-4, with 13 bases aligning to TRBD2. The end of the DNA is better explained by TRBJ2-7, so the J call may be wrong. Germline V lookup: CDR1 DFQATT, CDR2 SNEGSKA (reference sequence). This CDR3 is built from 15 residues. The CDR3 nucleotides are TGCAGTGCTAGAGAAACTAGCGGGGGGGCCTACGAGCAGTACTTC. Translation gives CSARETSGGAYEQYF.

There are many counts of this clonotype. V gene TRBV4-3 combines with J gene TRBJ2-5, with a possible D match to TRBD1 (6 bases). Germline CDR1 LGHNA, CDR2 YSLEER. Deletions cut 4 bases from V and 5 bases from J, with 23 bases between. The CDR3 sequence is 17 residues long. The CDR3 nucleotides read TGCGCCAGCAGCCCCTCTTATGCGACAGGAGGCGGGGAGACCCAGTACTTC. It yields the protein CASSPSYATGGGETQYF.

Concerning this clonotype itself: A much larger clone lies one base from this, so it may be a read error. The rearrangement links TRBV27 to TRBJ2-1; TRBD1 aligns across 7 bases. The J call could be wrong; TRBJ2-7 is a better fit for the DNA end. Germline CDR1 MNHEY, CDR2 SMNVEV (reference sequence). The CDR3 runs 15 residues. The CDR3 DNA reads TGTGCCAGCAGTTTGGGACAGAACACCTACAATGAGCAGTACTTC. Amino acid sequence: CASSLGQNTYNEQYF.

This rearrangement joins TRBV7-3 to TRBJ2-1, with TRBD2 matching 14 bases. The germline CDR1 and CDR2 sequences are SGHTA and FQGTGA. This CDR3 region has 18 residues. V shed 5 bases, J shed 0 bases, and the junction held 6 bases outside the gene matches. The CDR3 region has the DNA TGTGCCAGCAGCCCGGGACTAGCGGGGGTTGGCTCCTACAATGAGCAGTTCTTC. It is translated as CASSPGLAGVGSYNEQFF.

This sequence joins TRBV4-1 and TRBJ1-1; D remains ambiguous. Germline V CDR1 and CDR2: MGHRA, YSYEKL. This CDR3 is built from 15 residues. The V end was cut by 7 bases, the J end by 3 bases, with 18 bases between. CDR3 bases: TGCGCCAGCAAATTCTCCGTCGGGGTAGACACTGAAGCTTTCTTT. This encodes CASKFSVGVDTEAFF.

V and J are TRBV3-1 and TRBJ2-1, with TRBD2 matching over 10 bases. The CDR3 has 16 residues. Germline trimming cut 4 bases from V and 0 bases from J; bases unmatched to any gene: 3. CDR1 is LGHDT and CDR2 is YNNKEL in the germline V gene (reference sequence). CDR3 residues: CASSPASGGSYNEQFF. The CDR3 coding sequence is TGTGCCAGCAGCCCAGCTAGCGGGGGCTCCTACAATGAGCAGTTCTTC.

The rearrangement uses TRBV20-1 and TRBJ1-6; TRBD1 aligns across 7 bases. The CDR3 extends over 15 amino acids. Germline CDR1 DFQATT, CDR2 SNEGSKA (reference sequence). J was trimmed by 7 bases and V by 2 bases; bases with no gene match: 8. DNA of the CDR3: TGCAGTGCTAGACGCGAAGGGGGCAGGAATTCACCCCTCCACTTT. Translating it yields CSARREGGRNSPLHF.